This paragraph covers one TCR beta chain sequence. Antigen specificity is unknown. The sample originates from a study of glioma-infiltrating T cells after dendritic cell vaccination. General observations from the study: TCR clonality showed no direct relationship with survival.

The CDR3 consists of 15 residues. The germline V gene has CDR1 SGHRS and CDR2 YFSETQ. Unmatched junction bases numbered 4, after V lost 0 bases and J lost 5 bases. Here immunoSEQ multiplex PCR was the method, and the copy in TCRdb shows in-frame clones only, minus some. The sample lists about 92,000 clones, 65% to 90% occurring once. This TCR came from a human donor with glioblastoma. Material: blood, obtained before dendritic cell vaccination. The rearrangement uses TRBV5-1 and TRBJ2-3; 9 bases align to TRBD2. The CDR3 DNA reads TGCGCCAGCAGCTTGGCCGGGCGGGAGGGAGATACGCAGTATTTT. As protein: CASSLAGREGDTQYF.